The 11 T cell receptor beta chains reported below all come from one sample, sequenced in a study of OX40 agonist ivuxolimab in advanced cancers. This table comes from immunoSEQ multiplex PCR, and its TCRdb copy is limited to in-frame clones, with some not included. Here the sample spans 57,000 or so clones, 80% to 90% being singletons. Sample: CD4+ or CD8+ T cells sorted from blood, taken in a trial of the OX40 agonist ivuxolimab. The source of these receptors is an adult with an advanced solid tumor such as melanoma, head and neck, liver or kidney cancer.

The chain has TRBV6-1 and TRBJ1-1, with D hard to call. The CDR3 is made up of 13 amino acids. V was trimmed by 8 bases and J by 4 bases, leaving 14 bases between them. The V gene's germline CDR1 is MNHNS and CDR2 SASEGT. The DNA for the CDR3 is TGTGCCAGCGAGGTGATGGAGCCCACTGAAGCTTTCTTT. Amino acids: CASEVMEPTEAFF.

The genes are TRBV6-1 and TRBJ1-5; 8 nucleotides line up with TRBD1. There are 16 residues in the CDR3. J lost 5 bases, V lost 2 bases, and 8 bases had no gene match. The germline CDR1 and CDR2 sequences are MNHNS and SASEGT. CDR3: CASSESRGRGHQPQHF. CDR3 bases: TGTGCCAGCAGTGAATCGCGCGGCAGGGGGCATCAGCCCCAGCATTTT.

This clone was seen just once. The chain links TRBV6-6 to TRBJ1-2; D is unresolved. Per the germline V gene, CDR1 is MNHNY and CDR2 is SVGAGI (reference sequence). The CDR3 spans 13 residues. Trimming removed 2 bases from V and 2 bases from J, with 6 bases in between. In DNA form, the CDR3 reads TGTGCCAGCAGTTACGAGCAGAACTATGGCTACACCTTC. Translation gives CASSYEQNYGYTF.

The chain employs TRBV11-2 and TRBJ1-2, with a possible D match to TRBD1 (5 bases). Trimming left V 3 bases short and J 2 bases short, with 13 bases between. Germline V CDR1 and CDR2: SGHAT, FQNNGV. This CDR3 has 15 residues. This CDR3 reads CASSLGPGSNYGYTF. DNA of the CDR3: TGTGCCAGCAGCTTGGGTCCAGGGTCAAACTATGGCTACACCTTC.

DNA of the CDR3: TGTGCCACCAGCGTCGAACTGGGTCGTGAGCAGTATTTT. This codes for CATSVELGREQYF. The chain has TRBV15 and TRBJ2-3; no firm D call. Germline-derived CDR1 and CDR2 are LNHNV and YYDKDF (reference sequence). V was clipped by 5 bases and J by 11 bases, with 17 bases between them. The CDR3 consists of 13 residues.

Concerning this clone: A junction end diverges from the germline sequence, so it may reflect a read error. J is TRBJ2-1 and V is TRBV4-1, with 7 bases fitting TRBD2. Germline V gives CDR1 MGHRA, CDR2 YSYEKL. The CDR3 length is 21 residues. The CDR3 region is CASRHADLVGTGAGAYNEQFF. In DNA form, the CDR3 reads TGCGCCAGCCGCCATGCGGATCTGGTAGGCACGGGTGCGGGAGCCTACAATGAGCAGTTCTTC.

The CDR3 DNA reads TGTGCCAGCTCACCACCACTCTCGGGCGATACGCAGTATTTT. Translated: CASSPPLSGDTQYF. The J gene is TRBJ2-3, the V gene TRBV18; unclear D gene. V dropped 0 bases and J dropped 6 bases, with 10 bases sitting between them. CDR1 and CDR2 from the germline V gene are KGHSH and LQKENI. This CDR3 spans 14 amino acids.

The rearrangement links TRBV7-9 to TRBJ1-1, with TRBD1 matching 7 bases. The CDR3 loop spans 14 amino acids. V lost 3 bases and J lost 1; bases outside the gene matches: 2. Looked up from germline, CDR1 is SEHNR and CDR2 is FQNEAQ (reference sequence). CDR3 sequence reads: CASSFTGANTEAFF. The CDR3, as DNA: TGTGCCAGCAGCTTTACAGGGGCGAACACTGAAGCTTTCTTT.

The chain uses TRBV28 and TRBJ1-2, with 9 bases lining up with TRBD1. After removal of 9 bases from V and 8 bases from J, the junction contained 16 bases not matched to a gene. The CDR3 covers 15 residues. Germline CDR1 is MDHEN and CDR2 is SYDVKM. The CDR3: CASSTGTGPWGGYTF. The CDR3 region has the DNA TGTGCCAGTTCTACCGGGACAGGGCCCTGGGGGGGCTACACCTTC.

The V call is TRBV4-2, the J call TRBJ2-1; unclear D gene. The CDR3 is 16 amino acids. V lost 1 base and J lost 3, with 13 bases in between. Germline-derived CDR1 and CDR2 are LGHNA and YNFKEQ. The CDR3 coding sequence is TGTGCCAGCAGCCAAGTTTCCCTGTTGGGCTACAATGAGCAGTTCTTC. This encodes CASSQVSLLGYNEQFF.

The rearrangement links TRBV28 to TRBJ2-4; TRBD1 matches 9 bases. The ends lost 6 bases at V and 15 bases at J; junction bases unmatched: 12. Germline assignment: CDR1 MDHEN and CDR2 SYDVKM. This CDR3 spans 13 amino acids. The CDR3 spells CASSLGYRGLSYF. CDR3 nucleotide sequence: TGTGCCAGCAGCCTCGGTTACAGGGGGCTTTCGTACTTC.